These 30 T cell receptor beta chains came from one sample sequenced in a study of cytomegalovirus exposure and HLA in healthy donors. Amplification used 60 Vbeta primers and 13 Jbeta primers. The assay was immunoSEQ multiplex PCR, and TCRdb's table has in-frame clones only and misses some. The table shows about 200,000 clones, with roughly 73% occurring only once. The sample was PBMCs. The receptors shown here come from a woman in her 30s in good health and CMV-seronegative.

This clone showed up just once. V usage is TRBV4-1 and J usage is TRBJ2-1; D is uncertain. V was shortened by 0 bases and J by 10 bases, with 7 bases between the two germline ends. Germline assignment: CDR1 MGHRA and CDR2 YSYEKL. The CDR3 has 12 amino acids. CDR3 loop: CASSQDLVEQFF. The DNA for the CDR3 is TGCGCCAGCAGCCAAGATCTAGTAGAGCAGTTCTTC.

The V and J genes are TRBV7-2 and TRBJ2-7; 10 nucleotides align to TRBD2. Germline lookup yields CDR1 SGHTA and CDR2 FQGNSA. This CDR3 has 15 amino acids. V was clipped by 5 bases and J by 2 bases; unmatched bases: 6. The CDR3: CASSVSSGGTYEQYF. The CDR3 nucleotides are TGTGCCAGCAGCGTCAGTAGCGGGGGGACCTACGAGCAGTACTTC.

V and J are TRBV7-9 and TRBJ2-1, with a tentative D call TRBD2 (5 bases). The germline CDR1 and CDR2 sequences are SEHNR and FQNEAQ (reference sequence). CDR3 length: 12 residues. The V and J ends lost 7 bases and 7 bases respectively, with 11 bases between them. In DNA form, the CDR3 reads TGTGCCAGCACTCGGGGTCGGAATGAGCAGTTCTTC. The encoded protein is CASTRGRNEQFF.

The table lists this clone with a few counts. This rearrangement joins TRBV10-3 to TRBJ2-7; 10 bases match TRBD2. V lost 0 bases to trimming and J lost 6 bases; unmatched junction nucleotides: 8. CDR3 length equals 16 residues. The germline gives CDR1 ENHRY, CDR2 SYGVKD. CDR3 sequence reads: CAISESLLAGVGEQYF. In DNA, the CDR3 is TGTGCCATCAGTGAGTCGTTGCTAGCGGGAGTTGGCGAGCAGTACTTC.

This sequence joins TRBV19 and TRBJ1-5; the D gene is possibly TRBD1 (5 bases). V was clipped by 10 bases and J by 3 bases, with 19 bases between them. Germline CDR1 reads LNHDA; CDR2 reads SQIVND (reference sequence). The CDR3 length is 15 residues. CDR3: CATQRQKGANQPQHF. CDR3 in DNA: TGTGCCACCCAGAGGCAAAAAGGGGCCAATCAGCCCCAGCATTTT.

The chain has TRBV4-1 and TRBJ1-6, with TRBD1 matching 7 bases. J was trimmed by 3 bases and V by 1 base; bases with no gene match: 3. The CDR3 sequence is 16 residues long. Per the germline V gene, CDR1 is MGHRA and CDR2 is YSYEKL. The CDR3 region is CASSQVPGGYNSPLHF. CDR3 in DNA: TGCGCCAGCAGCCAAGTACCAGGGGGCTATAATTCACCCCTCCACTTT.

This chain connects TRBV9 to TRBJ1-6; D is ambiguous. The germline gives CDR1 SGDLS, CDR2 YYNGEE. V was shortened by 2 bases and J by 13 bases, with 13 bases between the two germline ends. There are 13 residues in the CDR3. The CDR3: CASSVTYGSPLHF. The CDR3 DNA is TGTGCCAGCAGCGTTACGTACGGGAGCCCCCTCCACTTT.

This clone was seen a handful of times. This rearrangement joins TRBV30 to TRBJ1-2; the D gene is possibly TRBD1 (5 bases). The CDR3 has 12 residues. The V gene's germline CDR1 is GTSNPN and CDR2 SVGIG (reference sequence). V was pared by 3 bases and J by 11 bases, with 16 bases between. The CDR3 coding sequence is TGTGCCTGGAGCTCGGGGGTGGGCGGGTACACCTTC. Protein: CAWSSGVGGYTF.

This chain connects TRBV5-8 to TRBJ1-2, with D possibly being TRBD1 (5 bases). Trimming removed 4 bases at V and 4 bases at J, with 17 bases between. This CDR3 region has 15 residues. Germline lookup yields CDR1 SGHTS and CDR2 YDEGEE. The CDR3 bases are TGTGCCAGCAGCGGAAGACAGAAAACCGTCTATGGCTACACCTTC. Translation gives CASSGRQKTVYGYTF. Full variable domain (rest looked up from reference TRBV5-8 and TRBJ1-2): EAGVTQSPTHLIKTRGQQATLRCSPISGHTSVYWYQQALGLGLQFLLWYDEGEERNRGNFPPRFSGRQFPNYSSELNVNALELEDSALYLCASSGRQKTVYGYTFGSGTRLTVV.

This clone was counted only a few times. This chain uses TRBV7-9 with TRBJ2-3; 8 bases are shared with TRBD1. J lost 2 bases, V lost 3 bases, and 10 bases had no gene match. The CDR3 is 17 residues long. Per the germline V gene, CDR1 is SEHNR and CDR2 is FQNEAQ (reference sequence). The CDR3 nucleotides are TGTGCCAGCAGCTTGGGACCGGGACAGGCGCTCACAGATACGCAGTATTTT. Its translation is CASSLGPGQALTDTQYF.

The chain is built from TRBV9 and TRBJ2-7, with 7 bases aligning to TRBD2. Germline V gene sequence: CDR1 SGDLS, CDR2 YYNGEE. The CDR3 runs 14 residues. V trimming: 0 bases; J trimming: 3 bases; junction bases outside the gene matches: 3. CDR3 sequence (DNA): TGTGCCAGCAGCGTAGATCCTAGCGGCTACGAGCAGTACTTC. Encoded protein: CASSVDPSGYEQYF.

CDR3 loop: CASSPRDRVGYTF. CDR3 DNA sequence: TGTGCCAGCTCACCACGAGACAGGGTTGGCTACACCTTC. The chain carries TRBV18 and TRBJ1-2; TRBD1 agrees at 7 bases. Trimming at V came to 1 base and at J to 7 bases, leaving 3 bases not matched to a gene. This CDR3 is built from 13 residues. Germline CDR1 reads KGHSH; CDR2 reads LQKENI.

The chain links TRBV4-1 to TRBJ1-4; 7 bases match TRBD1. Trimming cost V 1 base and J 3 bases; bases outside gene matches: 2. CDR3 length: 15 residues. CDR1 is MGHRA and CDR2 is YSYEKL in the germline V gene. The CDR3 DNA follows: TGCGCCAGCAGCCAAGTCGGGACAGCTAATGAAAAACTGTTTTTT. It codes for CASSQVGTANEKLFF.

This chain uses TRBV5-1 with TRBJ1-4; 9 bases align to TRBD1. Germline-derived CDR1 and CDR2 are SGHRS and YFSETQ. J lost 6 bases, V lost 0 bases, and 3 bases had no gene match. This CDR3 spans 15 amino acids. The CDR3 sequence: CASSLGDRVDEKLFF. For the CDR3, the DNA is TGCGCCAGCAGCTTGGGGGACAGGGTGGATGAAAAACTGTTTTTT.

This clone turned up a few times. The V and J genes are TRBV7-6 and TRBJ2-5, with a weak D call TRBD2 (7 bases). The CDR3 loop spans 16 amino acids. Germline values: CDR1 SGHVS, CDR2 FNYEAQ. Trimming stripped 1 base from V and 7 bases from J, with 19 bases between. CDR3 in DNA: TGTGCCAGCAGCTTAGAAGGAGGGGGGGGCTTAGGGACCCAGTACTTC. Translation: CASSLEGGGGLGTQYF.

The V and J genes are TRBV18 and TRBJ2-7, with TRBD2 as a possible D gene (5 bases). Germline CDR1 and CDR2: KGHSH and LQKENI. V was shortened by 6 bases and J by 4 bases, with 13 bases between the two germline ends. The CDR3 spans 13 residues. The CDR3 spells CASSGFGVYEQYF. The CDR3 DNA reads as TGTGCCAGCTCGGGCTTCGGGGTGTACGAGCAGTACTTC.

The V gene is TRBV11-2, the J gene TRBJ2-3; TRBD1 is a possible D gene (6 bases). Germline loops: CDR1 SGHAT, CDR2 FQNNGV. CDR3 length: 17 residues. Trimming took off 1 base at V and 3 bases at J, with 17 bases between the two ends. DNA for the CDR3: TGTGCCAGCAGCTTAGTCTTGGGACAAGGGGGTACAGATACGCAGTATTTT. Protein: CASSLVLGQGGTDTQYF.

The V call is TRBV19, the J call TRBJ2-7, with D maybe TRBD1 (6 bases). The CDR3 extends over 14 amino acids. Between the trimmed V and J ends, which lost 7 bases and 0 bases, there was a span of 13 bases. Germline V gene data show CDR1 as LNHDA and CDR2 as SQIVND (reference sequence). The DNA of the CDR3 is TGTGCCAGTACCAGAACAGGGAACTCCTACGAGCAGTACTTC. The encoded protein is CASTRTGNSYEQYF.

The chain carries TRBV19 and TRBJ1-5, with a weak D call TRBD1 (6 bases). Trimming took off 3 bases at V and 3 bases at J, with 9 bases between the two ends. Germline assignment: CDR1 LNHDA and CDR2 SQIVND (reference sequence). The CDR3 runs 14 residues. CDR3 residues: CASSMQGYNQPQHF. CDR3 nucleotides: TGTGCCAGTAGTATGCAGGGGTACAATCAGCCCCAGCATTTT. Drawing the rest from reference TRBV19 and TRBJ1-5, the complete variable domain is DGGITQSPKYLFRKEGQNVTLSCEQNLNHDAMYWYRQDPGQGLRLIYYSQIVNDFQKGDIAEGYSVSREKKESFPLTVTSAQKNPTAFYLCASSMQGYNQPQHFGDGTRLSIL.

This clone was seen a handful of times. V gene TRBV9 combines with J gene TRBJ2-1, with D hard to call. Germline CDR1 and CDR2: SGDLS and YYNGEE. The CDR3 is made up of 15 amino acids. Between the trimmed V and J ends, which lost 0 bases and 1 base, there was a span of 8 bases. CDR3 nucleotide sequence: TGTGCCAGCAGCGTAGACGGGTTATCCTACAATGAGCAGTTCTTC. Encoded protein: CASSVDGLSYNEQFF. The whole variable domain, remainder taken from reference TRBV9 and TRBJ2-1, is DSGVTQTPKHLITATGQRVTLRCSPRSGDLSVYWYQQSLDQGLQFLIQYYNGEERAKGNILERFSAQQFPDLHSELNLSSLELGDSALYFCASSVDGLSYNEQFFGPGTRLTVL.

The J gene is TRBJ1-5, the V gene TRBV27, with a weak D call TRBD1 (5 bases). Germline assignment: CDR1 MNHEY and CDR2 SMNVEV (reference sequence). V lost 6 bases and J lost 6, with 18 bases in between. This CDR3 is 15 amino acids long. The CDR3 nucleotides are TGTGCCAGCAGATCACTCCCATGGGGCGGTCAGCCCCAGCATTTT. Protein: CASRSLPWGGQPQHF.

This chain links TRBV27 with TRBJ1-1; weak D call: TRBD1 (6 bases). The CDR3 has 13 residues. V was clipped by 5 bases and J by 0 bases, with 7 bases between them. The germline gives CDR1 MNHEY, CDR2 SMNVEV (reference sequence). CDR3 DNA: TGTGCCAGCAGTACAGGGATGAACACTGAAGCTTTCTTT. As protein: CASSTGMNTEAFF.

The rearrangement links TRBV14 to TRBJ1-2; no clear D. Germline loops: CDR1 SGHDN, CDR2 FVKESK. Trimming pared 0 bases from V and 9 bases from J, leaving 14 bases between. This CDR3 region has 14 residues. This CDR3 is CASSQDPSSLRYTF. The CDR3 region has the DNA TGTGCCAGCAGCCAAGATCCCTCTTCACTGCGCTACACCTTC. Using reference TRBV14 and TRBJ1-2 for the parts outside the CDR3, the full variable domain is EAGVTQFPSHSVIEKGQTVTLRCDPISGHDNLYWYRRVMGKEIKFLLHFVKESKQDESGMPNNRFLAERTGGTYSTLKVQPAELEDSGVYFCASSQDPSSLRYTFGSGTRLTVV.

This chain connects TRBV27 to TRBJ2-7; 7 nucleotides align to TRBD2. Germline assignment: CDR1 MNHEY and CDR2 SMNVEV (reference sequence). With V trimmed by 0 bases and J by 3 bases, 5 bases remained unmatched. The CDR3 consists of 15 residues. This CDR3 is CASSLSGRGIYEQYF. CDR3 DNA: TGTGCCAGCAGTTTATCGGGGAGGGGTATCTACGAGCAGTACTTC.

The chain couples TRBV9 to TRBJ2-2; 9 bases match TRBD2. The J segment lost 6 bases and the V segment lost 4 bases, leaving 4 bases of the junction unmatched. From germline, CDR1 is SGDLS and CDR2 YYNGEE. This CDR3 spans 14 amino acids. The CDR3 region is CASSLAGGPGELFF. The CDR3 nucleotides are TGTGCCAGCAGCTTGGCGGGAGGGCCCGGGGAGCTGTTTTTT.

This chain links TRBV10-2 with TRBJ2-5; D perhaps matches TRBD1 (5 bases). This CDR3 region has 14 residues. The ends were cut back, 6 bases at V and 2 bases at J, with 13 bases in the middle. Germline CDR1 reads WSHSY; CDR2 reads SAAADI. This CDR3 is CASSTSRGQETQYF. DNA for the CDR3: TGCGCCAGCAGCACCAGTAGGGGTCAAGAGACCCAGTACTTC.

The chain combines TRBV1 with TRBJ2-7; TRBD2 is the table's D call, not checked against the DNA. TRBV1 is marked as a pseudogene. The CDR3 runs 15 residues. Here the CDR3 DNA reads TGCACCAGCAGTTGGACTAGCTCAAGCTCCTACGAGCAGTACTTC. This encodes CTSSWTSSSSYEQYF.

This clone has a single count. The J gene is TRBJ1-1, the V gene TRBV7-2; TRBD1 aligns across 8 bases. The CDR3 contains 15 residues. V lost 1 base and J lost 2; bases outside the gene matches: 3. Germline V gene data show CDR1 as SGHTA and CDR2 as FQGNSA. The CDR3: CASSLEQGVNTEAFF. In DNA, the CDR3 is TGTGCCAGCAGCTTAGAACAGGGGGTCAACACTGAAGCTTTCTTT.

V is TRBV5-1 and J is TRBJ2-7; 15 positions match TRBD2. Trimming took 4 bases from V and 5 from J; bases not matched to a gene: 22. The CDR3 is 21 residues long. Germline CDR1 reads SGHRS; CDR2 reads YFSETQ. CDR3 DNA sequence: TGCGCCAGCAGCCCTACCTCATCGGGACTAGCGGGAGGAGGTCAAATCCACGAGCAGTACTTC. Translating it yields CASSPTSSGLAGGGQIHEQYF.

This chain joins TRBV28 and TRBJ2-7, with D tentatively TRBD2 (6 bases). V lost 3 bases and J lost 4, with 22 bases in between. The CDR3 length is 17 residues. CDR1 and CDR2 from the germline V gene are MDHEN and SYDVKM. DNA of the CDR3: TGTGCCAGCAGTTTTGTCGCGCTGGGGCGGGATAAATACGAGCAGTACTTC. Protein: CASSFVALGRDKYEQYF.